This T cell receptor beta chain was documented in a study of human T cells and chemical hapten exposure. Whole-study findings and limits: Versus controls, expanded TCRs had significantly more large CDR3 similarity clusters.

From the RACE reads, TCRdb called clonotypes with MiXCR, one entry per CDR3 protein. Counted here are some 350,000 distinct CDR3 sequences, 6% to 7% occurring once; the ten biggest clones make up 5% to 6%. Time point described: patch test 2, 6 weeks after DPC sensitization. Described treatment: therapeutic diphenylcyclopropenone sensitization with weekly scalp DPC. In every case, blood was obtained before the patch test was applied. With V trimmed by 5 bases and J by 8 bases, 8 bases remained unmatched. This CDR3 has 14 residues. On this clonotype itself: Its specificity is not known. Possible read error: a much larger clone is one base away.

The sample consisted of whole blood, taken in connection with sensitization to the hapten diphenylcyclopropenone (DPC). The chain carries TRBV12-3 or TRBV12-4 and TRBJ1-4; 7 positions agree with TRBD1. This clonotype originated in a young woman with alopecia areata. Some clones in this sample may be carry-over from other donors' samples. CDR3 in amino acids: CASSSSGGREKLFF. The CDR3 DNA reads TGTGCCAGCAGTAGCTCAGGGGGACGGGAAAAACTGTTTTTT.